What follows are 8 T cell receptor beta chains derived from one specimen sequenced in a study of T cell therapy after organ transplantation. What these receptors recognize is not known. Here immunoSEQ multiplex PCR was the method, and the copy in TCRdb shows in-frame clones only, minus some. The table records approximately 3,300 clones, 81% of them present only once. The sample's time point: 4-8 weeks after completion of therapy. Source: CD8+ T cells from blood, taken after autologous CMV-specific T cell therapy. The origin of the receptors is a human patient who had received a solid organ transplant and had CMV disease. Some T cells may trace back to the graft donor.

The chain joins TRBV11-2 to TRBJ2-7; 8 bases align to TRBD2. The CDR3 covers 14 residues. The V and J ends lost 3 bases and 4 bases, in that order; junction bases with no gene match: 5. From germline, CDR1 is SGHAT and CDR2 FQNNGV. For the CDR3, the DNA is TGTGCCAGCAGCTTTGGACCTAGCGGGTACGAGCAGTACTTC. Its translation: CASSFGPSGYEQYF.

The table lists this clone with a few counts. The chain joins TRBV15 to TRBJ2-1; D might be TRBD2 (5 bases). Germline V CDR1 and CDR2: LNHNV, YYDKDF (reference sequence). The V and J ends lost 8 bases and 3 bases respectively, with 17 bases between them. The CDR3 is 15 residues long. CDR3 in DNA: TGTGCCACCCAAAGCGGAACTACTCGCTACAATGAGCAGTTCTTC. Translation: CATQSGTTRYNEQFF.

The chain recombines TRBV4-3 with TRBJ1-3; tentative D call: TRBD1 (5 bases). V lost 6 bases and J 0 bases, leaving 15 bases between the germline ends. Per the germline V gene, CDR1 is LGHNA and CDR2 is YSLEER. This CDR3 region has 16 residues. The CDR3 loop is CASSPGGADSGNTIYF. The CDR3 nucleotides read TGCGCCAGCAGTCCCGGCGGGGCGGACTCTGGAAACACCATATATTTT.

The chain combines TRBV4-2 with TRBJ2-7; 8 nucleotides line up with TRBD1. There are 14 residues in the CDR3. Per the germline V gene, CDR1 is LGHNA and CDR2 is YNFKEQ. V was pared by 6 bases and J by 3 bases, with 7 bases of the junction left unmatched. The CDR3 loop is CASSRTGLDYEQYF. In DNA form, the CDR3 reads TGTGCCAGCAGTAGGACAGGGTTGGACTACGAGCAGTACTTC.

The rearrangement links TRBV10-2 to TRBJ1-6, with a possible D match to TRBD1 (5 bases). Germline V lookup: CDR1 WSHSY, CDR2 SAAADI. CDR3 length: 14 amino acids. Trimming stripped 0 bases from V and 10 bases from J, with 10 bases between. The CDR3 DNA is TGCGCCAGCAGTGAGTCGGCAGGGAGCTCACCCCTCCACTTT. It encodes CASSESAGSSPLHF.

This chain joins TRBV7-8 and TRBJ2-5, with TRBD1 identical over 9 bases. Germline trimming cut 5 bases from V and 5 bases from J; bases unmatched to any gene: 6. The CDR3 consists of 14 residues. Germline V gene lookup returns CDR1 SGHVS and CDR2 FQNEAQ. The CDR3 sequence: CASSNGQGWETQYF. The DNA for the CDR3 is TGTGCCAGCAGCAATGGACAGGGGTGGGAGACCCAGTACTTC.

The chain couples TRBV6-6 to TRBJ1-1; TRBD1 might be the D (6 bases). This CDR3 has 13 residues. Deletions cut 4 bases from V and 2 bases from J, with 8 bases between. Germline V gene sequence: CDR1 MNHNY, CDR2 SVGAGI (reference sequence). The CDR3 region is CASSSRGNTEAFF. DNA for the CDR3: TGTGCCAGCAGTTCCAGGGGAAACACTGAAGCTTTCTTT.

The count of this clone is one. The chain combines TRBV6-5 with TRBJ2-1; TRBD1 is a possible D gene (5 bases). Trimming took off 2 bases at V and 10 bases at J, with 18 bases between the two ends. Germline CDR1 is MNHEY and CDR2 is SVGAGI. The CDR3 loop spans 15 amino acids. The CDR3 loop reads CASSYKLTALGEQFF. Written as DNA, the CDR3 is TGTGCCAGCAGTTACAAGTTGACAGCCCTAGGGGAGCAGTTCTTC.